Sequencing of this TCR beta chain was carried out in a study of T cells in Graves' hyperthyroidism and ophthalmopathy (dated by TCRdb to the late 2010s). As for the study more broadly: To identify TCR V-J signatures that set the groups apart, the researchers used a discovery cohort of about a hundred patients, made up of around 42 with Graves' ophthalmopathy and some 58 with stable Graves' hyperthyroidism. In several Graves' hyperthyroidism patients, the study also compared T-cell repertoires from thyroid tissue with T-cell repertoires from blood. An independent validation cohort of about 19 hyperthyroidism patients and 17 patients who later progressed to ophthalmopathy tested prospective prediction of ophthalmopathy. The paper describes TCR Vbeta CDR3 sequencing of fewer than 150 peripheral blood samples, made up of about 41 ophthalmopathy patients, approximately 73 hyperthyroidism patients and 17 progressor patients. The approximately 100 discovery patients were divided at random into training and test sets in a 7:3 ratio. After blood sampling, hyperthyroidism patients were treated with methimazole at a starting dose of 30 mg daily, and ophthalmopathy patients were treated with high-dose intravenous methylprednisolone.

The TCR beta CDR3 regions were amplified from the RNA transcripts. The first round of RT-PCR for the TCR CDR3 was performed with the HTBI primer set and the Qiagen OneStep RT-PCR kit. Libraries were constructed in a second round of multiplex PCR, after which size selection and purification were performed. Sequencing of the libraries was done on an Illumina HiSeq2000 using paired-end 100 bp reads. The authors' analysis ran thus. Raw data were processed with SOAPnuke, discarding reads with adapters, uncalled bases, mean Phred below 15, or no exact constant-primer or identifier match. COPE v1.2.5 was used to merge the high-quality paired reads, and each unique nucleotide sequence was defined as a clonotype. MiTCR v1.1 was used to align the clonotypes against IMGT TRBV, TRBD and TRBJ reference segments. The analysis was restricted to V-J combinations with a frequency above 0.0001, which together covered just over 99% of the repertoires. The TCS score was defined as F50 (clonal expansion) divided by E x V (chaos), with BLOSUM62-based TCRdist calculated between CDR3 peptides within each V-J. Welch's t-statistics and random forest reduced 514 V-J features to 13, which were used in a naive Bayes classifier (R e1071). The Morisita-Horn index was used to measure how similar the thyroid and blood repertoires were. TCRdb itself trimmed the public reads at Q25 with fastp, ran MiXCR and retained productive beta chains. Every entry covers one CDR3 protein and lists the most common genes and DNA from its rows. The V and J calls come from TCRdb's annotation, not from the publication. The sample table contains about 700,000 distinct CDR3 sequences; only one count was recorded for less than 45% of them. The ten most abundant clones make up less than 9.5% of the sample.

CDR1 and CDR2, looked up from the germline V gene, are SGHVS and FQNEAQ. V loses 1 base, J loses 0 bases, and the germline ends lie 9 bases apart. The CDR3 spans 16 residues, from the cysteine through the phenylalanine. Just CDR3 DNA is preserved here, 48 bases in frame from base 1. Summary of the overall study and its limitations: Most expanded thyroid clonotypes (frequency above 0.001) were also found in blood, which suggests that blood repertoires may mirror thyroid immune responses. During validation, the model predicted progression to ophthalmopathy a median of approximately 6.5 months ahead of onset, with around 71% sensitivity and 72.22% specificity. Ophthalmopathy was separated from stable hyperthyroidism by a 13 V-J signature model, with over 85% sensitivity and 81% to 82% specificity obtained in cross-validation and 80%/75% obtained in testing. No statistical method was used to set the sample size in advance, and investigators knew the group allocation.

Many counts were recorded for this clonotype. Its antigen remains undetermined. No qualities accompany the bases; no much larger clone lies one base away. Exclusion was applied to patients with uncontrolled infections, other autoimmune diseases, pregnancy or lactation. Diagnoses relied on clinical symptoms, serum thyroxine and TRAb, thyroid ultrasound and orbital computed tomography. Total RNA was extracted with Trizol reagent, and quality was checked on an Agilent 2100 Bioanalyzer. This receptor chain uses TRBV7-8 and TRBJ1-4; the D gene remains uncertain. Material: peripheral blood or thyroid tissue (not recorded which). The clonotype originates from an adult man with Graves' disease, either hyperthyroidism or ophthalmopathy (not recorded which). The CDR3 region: CASSLGRQTTNEKLFF. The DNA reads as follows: TGTGCCAGCAGCTTAGGGAGGCAGACAACTAATGAAAAACTGTTTTTT.